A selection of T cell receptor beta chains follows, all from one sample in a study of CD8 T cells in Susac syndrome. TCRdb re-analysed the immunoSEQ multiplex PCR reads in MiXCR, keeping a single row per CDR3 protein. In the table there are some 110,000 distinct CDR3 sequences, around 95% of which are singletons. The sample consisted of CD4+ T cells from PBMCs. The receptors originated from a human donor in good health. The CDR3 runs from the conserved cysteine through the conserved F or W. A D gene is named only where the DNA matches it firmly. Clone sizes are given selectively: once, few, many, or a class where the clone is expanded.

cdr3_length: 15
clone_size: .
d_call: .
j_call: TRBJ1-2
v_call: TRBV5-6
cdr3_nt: TGTGCCAGCAGCTTGACTCCGGGAATGAGCTATGGCTACACCTTC
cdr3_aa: CASSLTPGMSYGYTF

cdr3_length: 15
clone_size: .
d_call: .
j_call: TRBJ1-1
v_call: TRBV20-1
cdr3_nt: TGCAGTGCTAGCCCCCCCGCACCGGCGGACACTGAAGCTTTCTTT
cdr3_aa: CSASPPAPADTEAFF

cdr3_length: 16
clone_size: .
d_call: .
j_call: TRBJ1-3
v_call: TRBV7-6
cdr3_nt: TGTGCCAGCAGCACCCGCGGTACAGGTTCTGGAAACACCATATATTTT
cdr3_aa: CASSTRGTGSGNTIYF

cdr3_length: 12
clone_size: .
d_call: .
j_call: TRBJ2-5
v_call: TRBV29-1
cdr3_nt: TGCAGCGTTGAGGGGGACCAAGAGACCCAGTACTTC
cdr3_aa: CSVEGDQETQYF

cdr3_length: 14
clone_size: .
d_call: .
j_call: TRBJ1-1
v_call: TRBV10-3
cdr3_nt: TGTGCCATCAGGACTCGGGCGGGGAACACTGAAGCTTTCTTT
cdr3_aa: CAIRTRAGNTEAFF

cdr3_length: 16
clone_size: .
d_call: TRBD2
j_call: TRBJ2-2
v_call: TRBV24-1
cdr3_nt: TGTGCCACCAGTGATTCCGGGAGGGCCGAGGCCGGGGAGCTGTTTTTT
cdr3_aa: CATSDSGRAEAGELFF

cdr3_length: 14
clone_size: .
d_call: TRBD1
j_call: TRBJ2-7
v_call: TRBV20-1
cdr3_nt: TGCAGTGCTGCCCCAGGGGGCGGTTCCTACGAGCAGTACTTC
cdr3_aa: CSAAPGGGSYEQYF

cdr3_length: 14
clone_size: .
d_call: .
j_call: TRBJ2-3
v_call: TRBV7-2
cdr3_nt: TGTGCCAGCAGCCGTACCTCCTCCGTGGGTACGCAGTATTTT
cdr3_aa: CASSRTSSVGTQYF

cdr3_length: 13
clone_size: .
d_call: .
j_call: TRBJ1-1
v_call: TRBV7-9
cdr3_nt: TGTGCCAGCAGCTTAGGACCTTCACTTGAAGCTTTCTTT
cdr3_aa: CASSLGPSLEAFF

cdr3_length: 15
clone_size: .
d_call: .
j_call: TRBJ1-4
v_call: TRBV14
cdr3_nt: TGTGCCAGCAGCCAAATGAGGGTTCAAGGTGAAAAACTGTTTTTT
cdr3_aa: CASSQMRVQGEKLFF

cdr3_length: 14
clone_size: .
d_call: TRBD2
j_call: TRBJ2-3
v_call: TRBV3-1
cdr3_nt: TGTGCCAGCAGCCAGACTAGCGGCACAGATACGCAGTATTTT
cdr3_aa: CASSQTSGTDTQYF

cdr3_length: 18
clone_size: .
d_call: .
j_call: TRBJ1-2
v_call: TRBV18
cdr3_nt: TGTGCCAGCTCACCCATTTCGGGACTCCGTGACTCTGGCTACGGCTACACCTTC
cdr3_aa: CASSPISGLRDSGYGYTF

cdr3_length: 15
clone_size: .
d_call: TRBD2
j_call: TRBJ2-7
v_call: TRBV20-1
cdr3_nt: TGCAGTGCTTCTACCTCGGGTAGCGGGAGATACGAGCAGTACTTC
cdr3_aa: CSASTSGSGRYEQYF

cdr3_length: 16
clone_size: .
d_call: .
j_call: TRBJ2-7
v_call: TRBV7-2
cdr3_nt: TGTGCCAGCAGCTTAGATCCCCGGGGGGCCACCTACGAGCAGTACTTC
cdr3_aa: CASSLDPRGATYEQYF

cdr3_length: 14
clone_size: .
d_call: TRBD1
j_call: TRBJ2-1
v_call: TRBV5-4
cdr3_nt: TGTGCCAGCAGCTTGACCGGGACAGCCAATGAGCAGTTCTTC
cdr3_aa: CASSLTGTANEQFF

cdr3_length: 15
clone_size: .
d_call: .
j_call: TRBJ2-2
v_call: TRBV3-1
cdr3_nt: TGTGCCAGCAGCCCCTGGACCACGAACACCGGGGAGCTGTTTTTT
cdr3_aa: CASSPWTTNTGELFF

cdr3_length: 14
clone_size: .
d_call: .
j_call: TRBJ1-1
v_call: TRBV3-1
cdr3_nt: TGTGCCAGCAGCCAAGGGAACACGGACACTGAAGCTTTCTTT
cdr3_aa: CASSQGNTDTEAFF

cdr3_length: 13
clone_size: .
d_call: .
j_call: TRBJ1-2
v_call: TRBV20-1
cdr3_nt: TGCAGTGCTTTCCACTCTGACTCCTATGGCTACACCTTC
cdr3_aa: CSAFHSDSYGYTF

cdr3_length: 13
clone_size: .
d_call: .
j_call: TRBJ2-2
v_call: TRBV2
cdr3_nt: TGTGCCAGCACGCGGGAAGACACCGGGGAGCTGTTTTTT
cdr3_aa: CASTREDTGELFF

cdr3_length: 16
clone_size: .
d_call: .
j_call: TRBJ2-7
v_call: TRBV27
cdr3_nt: TGTGCCAGCAGTCCTGACTTCGGGACTTACTACTACGAGCAGTACTTC
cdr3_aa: CASSPDFGTYYYEQYF

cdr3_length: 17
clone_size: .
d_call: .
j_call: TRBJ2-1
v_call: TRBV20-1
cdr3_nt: TGCAGTGCTAGAATAGCGGAGAGAATTTTCTCCTACAATGAGCAGTTCTTC
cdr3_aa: CSARIAERIFSYNEQFF

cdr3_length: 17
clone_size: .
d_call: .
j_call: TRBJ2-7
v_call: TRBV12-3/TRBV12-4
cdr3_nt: TGTGCCAGCAGCCGCGCGGGAATGACAGGGTGGATCTACGAGCAGTACTTC
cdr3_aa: CASSRAGMTGWIYEQYF

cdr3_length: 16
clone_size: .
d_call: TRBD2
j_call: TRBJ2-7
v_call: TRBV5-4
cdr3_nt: TGTGCCAGCAGCCCCAGCGGGGCGGGAGTACTCTACGAGCAGTACTTC
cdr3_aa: CASSPSGAGVLYEQYF

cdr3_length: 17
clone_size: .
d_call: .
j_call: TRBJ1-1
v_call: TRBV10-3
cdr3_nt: TGTGCCATCAGTGAGTCGATGTTGCCTGGAGTGAACACTGAAGCTTTCTTT
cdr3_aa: CAISESMLPGVNTEAFF

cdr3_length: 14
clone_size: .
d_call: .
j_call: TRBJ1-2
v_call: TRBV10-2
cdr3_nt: TGCGCCAGCAGTGACCAGGGAAGGGGCTATGGCTACACCTTC
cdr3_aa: CASSDQGRGYGYTF

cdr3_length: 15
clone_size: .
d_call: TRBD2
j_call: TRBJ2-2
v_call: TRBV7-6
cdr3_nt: TGTGCCAGCACCCCTAGCGGGAGGAGTAGCGGGGAGCTGTTTTTT
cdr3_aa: CASTPSGRSSGELFF

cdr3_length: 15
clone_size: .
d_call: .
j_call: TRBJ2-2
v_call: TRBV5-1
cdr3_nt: TGCGCCAGCACGCGGGACGGATCCTTCACCGGGGAGCTGTTTTTT
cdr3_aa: CASTRDGSFTGELFF

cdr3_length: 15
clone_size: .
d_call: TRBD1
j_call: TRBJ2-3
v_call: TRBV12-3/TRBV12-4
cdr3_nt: TGTGCCAGCAGTACACGACAGGGGGGCACAGATACGCAGTATTTT
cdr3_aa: CASSTRQGGTDTQYF

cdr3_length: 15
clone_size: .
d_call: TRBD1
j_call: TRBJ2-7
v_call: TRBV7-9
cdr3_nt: TGTGCCAGCAGCACCCGACAGGGGTCCGCGGGCGAGCAGTACTTC
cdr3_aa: CASSTRQGSAGEQYF

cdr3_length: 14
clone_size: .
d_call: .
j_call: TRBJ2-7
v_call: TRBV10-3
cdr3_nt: TGTGCCATCAGTGAAGTTAGGGGGGACTACGAGCAGTACTTC
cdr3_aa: CAISEVRGDYEQYF

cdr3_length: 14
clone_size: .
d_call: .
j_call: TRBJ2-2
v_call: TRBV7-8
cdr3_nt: TGTGCCAGCAGCTTACGCAGGGGAGGCGGGGAGCTGTTTTTT
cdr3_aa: CASSLRRGGGELFF

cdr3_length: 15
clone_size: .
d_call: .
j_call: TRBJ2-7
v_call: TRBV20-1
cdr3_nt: TGCAGTGCTCCCGTACTACCCGGCGAGGGATACGAGCAGTACTTC
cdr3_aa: CSAPVLPGEGYEQYF

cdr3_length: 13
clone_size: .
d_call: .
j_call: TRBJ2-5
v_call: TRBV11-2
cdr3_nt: TGTGCCAGCAGCTTTTACCCCCAAGAGACCCAGTACTTC
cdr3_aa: CASSFYPQETQYF

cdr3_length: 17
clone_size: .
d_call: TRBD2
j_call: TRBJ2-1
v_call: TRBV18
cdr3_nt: TGTGCCAGCTCACCAGCCCATCGACTAGCGGGAGGGATTGAGCAGTTCTTC
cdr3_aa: CASSPAHRLAGGIEQFF

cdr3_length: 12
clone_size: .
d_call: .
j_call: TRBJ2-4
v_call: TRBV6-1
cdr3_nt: TGTGCCAGCAGTGAGGCGGGGAACATTCAGTACTTC
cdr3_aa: CASSEAGNIQYF

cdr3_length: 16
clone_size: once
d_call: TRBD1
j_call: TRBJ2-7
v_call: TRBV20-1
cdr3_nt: TGCAGTGCTCGAGGCCTTATGGGACAGGGAGACTACGAGCAGTACTTC
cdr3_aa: CSARGLMGQGDYEQYF

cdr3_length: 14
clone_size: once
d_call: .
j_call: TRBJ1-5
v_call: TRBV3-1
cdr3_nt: TGTGCCAGCAGCCAAGCGTCGGGGGCATCGCCCCAGCATTTT
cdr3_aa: CASSQASGASPQHF

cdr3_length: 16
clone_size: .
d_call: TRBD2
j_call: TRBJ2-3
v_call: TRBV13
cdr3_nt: TGTGCCAGCAGCTTCCTAGCGGGAGCCCTCACAGATACGCAGTATTTT
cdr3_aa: CASSFLAGALTDTQYF

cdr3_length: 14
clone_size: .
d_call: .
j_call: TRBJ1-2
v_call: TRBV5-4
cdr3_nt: TGTGCCAGCAGCTTGTGGGGCGGAGATAAGGGCTACACCTTC
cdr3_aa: CASSLWGGDKGYTF

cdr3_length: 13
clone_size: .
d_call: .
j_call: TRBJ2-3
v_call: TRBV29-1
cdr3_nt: TGCAGCGTTGGAGGACAGCCTGCTAATACGCAGTATTTT
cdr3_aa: CSVGGQPANTQYF

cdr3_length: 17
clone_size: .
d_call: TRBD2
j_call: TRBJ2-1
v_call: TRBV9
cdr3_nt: TGTGCCAGCAGCGTGGGAGCCCTGAGCGGGATTTACAATGAGCAGTTCTTC
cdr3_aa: CASSVGALSGIYNEQFF

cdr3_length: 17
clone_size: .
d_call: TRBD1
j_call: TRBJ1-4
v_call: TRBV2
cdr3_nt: TGTGCCAGCAGTTCGGGACAGGGGGAGTGGGCTAATGAAAAACTGTTTTTT
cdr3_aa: CASSSGQGEWANEKLFF

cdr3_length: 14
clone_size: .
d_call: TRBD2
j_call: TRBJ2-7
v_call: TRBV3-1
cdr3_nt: TGTGCCAGCAGCCCGTCGGGGGGTACCTACGAGCAGTACTTC
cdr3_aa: CASSPSGGTYEQYF

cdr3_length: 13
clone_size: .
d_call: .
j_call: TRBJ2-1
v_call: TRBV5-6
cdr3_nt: TGTGCCAGCAGCTTGAGACTAGTCAATGAGCAGTTCTTC
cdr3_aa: CASSLRLVNEQFF

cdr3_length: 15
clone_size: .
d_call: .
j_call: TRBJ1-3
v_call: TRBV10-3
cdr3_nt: TGTGCCATCAGTGAGTCCGAGGATTCTGGAAACACCATATATTTT
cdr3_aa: CAISESEDSGNTIYF

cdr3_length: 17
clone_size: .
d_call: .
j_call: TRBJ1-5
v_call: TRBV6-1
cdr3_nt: TGTGCCAGCAGTGACAGGGCCACTAGCCCTGGCAATCAGCCCCAGCATTTT
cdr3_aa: CASSDRATSPGNQPQHF

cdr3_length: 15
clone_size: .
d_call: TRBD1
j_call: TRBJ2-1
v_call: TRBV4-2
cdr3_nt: TGTGCCAGCAGCCTGGACAGGGTGAAATATGATGAGCAGTTCTTC
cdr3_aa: CASSLDRVKYDEQFF

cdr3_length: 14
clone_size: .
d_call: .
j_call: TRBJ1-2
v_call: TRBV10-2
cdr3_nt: TGCGCCAGCAGTGGGACAGCACTTCTCTATGGCTACACCTTC
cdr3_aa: CASSGTALLYGYTF

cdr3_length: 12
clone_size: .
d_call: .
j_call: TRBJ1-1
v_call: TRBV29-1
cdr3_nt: TGCAGCACATCCGGGGGGAACACTGAAGTTTTCTTT
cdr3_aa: CSTSGGNTEVFF

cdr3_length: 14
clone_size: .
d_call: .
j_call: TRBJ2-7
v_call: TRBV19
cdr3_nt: TGTGCCAGTAGTATAGCGAGGCACTCCTACGAGCAGTACTTC
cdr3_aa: CASSIARHSYEQYF

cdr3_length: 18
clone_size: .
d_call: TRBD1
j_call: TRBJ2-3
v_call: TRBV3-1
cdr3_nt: TGTGCCAGCAGCCAAGATATCGGACAGGGGATAAGCACAGATACGCAGTATTTT
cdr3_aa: CASSQDIGQGISTDTQYF

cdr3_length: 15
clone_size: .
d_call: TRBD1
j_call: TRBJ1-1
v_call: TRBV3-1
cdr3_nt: TGTGCCAGCAGCCAAGGACAGGGGGCGAGTACTGAAGCTTTCTTT
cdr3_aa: CASSQGQGASTEAFF

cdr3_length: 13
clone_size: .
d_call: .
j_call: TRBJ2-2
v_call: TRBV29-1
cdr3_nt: TGCAGCGTTGATCGATCCGGCACCGGGGAGCTGTTTTTT
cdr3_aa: CSVDRSGTGELFF

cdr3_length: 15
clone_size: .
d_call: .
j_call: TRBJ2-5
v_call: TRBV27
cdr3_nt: TGTGCCAGCAGTCACGCCCGACTAGAGAGAGAGACCCAGTACTTC
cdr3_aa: CASSHARLERETQYF

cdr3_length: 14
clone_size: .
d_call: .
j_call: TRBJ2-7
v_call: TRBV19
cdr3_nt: TGTGCCAGTAGTAAAACCAAGGACAGCTACGAGCAGTACTTC
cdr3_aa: CASSKTKDSYEQYF

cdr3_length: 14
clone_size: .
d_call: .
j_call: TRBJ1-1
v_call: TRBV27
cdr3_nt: TGTGCCAGCAGTTTGGTGGGGCAGAACACTGAAGCTTTCTTT
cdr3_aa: CASSLVGQNTEAFF

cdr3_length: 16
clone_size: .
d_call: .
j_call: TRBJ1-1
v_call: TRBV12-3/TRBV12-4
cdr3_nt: TGTGCCAGCAGCGCAAGTTGGCAACGTTTGAACACTGAAGCTTTCTTT
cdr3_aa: CASSASWQRLNTEAFF

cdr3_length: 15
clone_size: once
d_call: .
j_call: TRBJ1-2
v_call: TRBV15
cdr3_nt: TGTGCCACCAGCAGAGATCCCACAGAAAACTATGGCTACACCTTC
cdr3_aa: CATSRDPTENYGYTF

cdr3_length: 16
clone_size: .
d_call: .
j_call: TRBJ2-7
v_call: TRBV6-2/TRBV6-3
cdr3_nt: TGTGCCAGCAGTTACTCTGGGCTGCCGGTCTCCTACGAGCAGTACTTC
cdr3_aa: CASSYSGLPVSYEQYF

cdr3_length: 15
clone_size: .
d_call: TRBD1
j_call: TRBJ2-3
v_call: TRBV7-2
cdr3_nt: TGTGCCAGCAGCTTAGCGGTAGCAGGACAGGGTACGCAGTATTTT
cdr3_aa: CASSLAVAGQGTQYF